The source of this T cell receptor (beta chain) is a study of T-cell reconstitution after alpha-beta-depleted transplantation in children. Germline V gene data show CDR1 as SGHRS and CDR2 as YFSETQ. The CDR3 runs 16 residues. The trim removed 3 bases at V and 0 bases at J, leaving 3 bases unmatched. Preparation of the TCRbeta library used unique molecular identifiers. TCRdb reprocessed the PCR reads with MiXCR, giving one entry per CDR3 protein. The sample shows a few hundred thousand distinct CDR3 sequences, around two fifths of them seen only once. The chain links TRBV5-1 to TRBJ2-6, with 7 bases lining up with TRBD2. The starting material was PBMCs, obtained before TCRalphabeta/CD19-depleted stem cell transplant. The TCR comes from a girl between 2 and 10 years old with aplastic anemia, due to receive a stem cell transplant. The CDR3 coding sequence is TGCGCCAGCAGCTCCGGCGGGAGCTCTGGGGCCAACGTCCTGACTTTC. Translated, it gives CASSSGGSSGANVLTF.